The 21 T cell receptor beta chains presented below share a single source sample, sequenced in a study of blood T cell repertoires in COVID-19. Profiling relied on immunoSEQ multiplex PCR, and the TCRdb table lists in-frame clones only, not all of them. The top ten clones hold 11% of a sample with about 130,000 clones, around 80% of them seen once. Input material: peripheral blood. These receptors all stem from a human donor in a cohort sampled during active COVID-19.

This clone was observed a single time. V and J are TRBV18 and TRBJ2-2; 8 bases are a match to TRBD1. Per germline, CDR1 KGHSH and CDR2 LQKENI. This CDR3 spans 16 amino acids. J lost 1 base, V lost 3 bases, and 4 bases had no gene match. The CDR3 is CASSPMGTGNTGELFF. In nucleotides, the CDR3 is TGTGCCAGCTCACCGATGGGGACAGGGAACACCGGGGAGCTGTTTTTT.

In its sample, this clone was seen once. The chain employs TRBV5-4 and TRBJ1-2; the D is unclear. The CDR3 extends over 13 amino acids. V shed 0 bases and J shed 7 bases, with 10 bases lying between them. Germline CDR1 reads SGHNT; CDR2 reads YYREEE (reference sequence). CDR3 DNA sequence: TGTGCCAGCAGCTTGGTAGAGGGAAGTGGCTACACCTTC. Its translation is CASSLVEGSGYTF.

This clone has just a few counts. The CDR3 reads CASTRRGSEAFF. Here the CDR3 DNA reads TGTGCCAGCACTCGCCGGGGGTCTGAAGCTTTCTTT. The genes are TRBV12-3 or TRBV12-4 and TRBJ1-1, with D possibly matching TRBD1 (5 bases). The CDR3 loop spans 12 amino acids. Deletions cut 7 bases from V and 6 bases from J, with 12 bases between.

The chain combines TRBV5-1 with TRBJ2-1; 8 nucleotides align to TRBD1. V lost 4 bases to trimming and J lost 4 bases; unmatched junction nucleotides: 10. This CDR3 region has 16 residues. Germline lookup yields CDR1 SGHRS and CDR2 YFSETQ. The CDR3 loop is CASSPPTGAPYNEQFF. The DNA of the CDR3 is TGCGCCAGCAGCCCCCCGACAGGGGCCCCTTACAATGAGCAGTTCTTC.

The V call is TRBV18, the J call TRBJ2-7, with 7 bases aligning to TRBD1. Trimming took 5 bases from V and 4 from J; bases not matched to a gene: 5. CDR3 length: 13 amino acids. Per germline, CDR1 KGHSH and CDR2 LQKENI. The CDR3 DNA follows: TGTGCCAGCTCAGAGACAGGGAAATACGAGCAGTACTTC. Protein product: CASSETGKYEQYF.

This CDR3 is CATTSHPSMNTEAFF. The DNA of the CDR3 is TGTGCCACCACCTCACACCCATCCATGAACACTGAAGCTTTCTTT. The rearrangement links TRBV6-6 to TRBJ1-1; D is uncertain. Germline V lookup: CDR1 MNHNY, CDR2 SVGAGI (reference sequence). V lost 10 bases and J lost 0, with 18 bases in between. The CDR3 runs 15 residues.

This rearrangement joins TRBV7-8 to TRBJ1-1; D possibly corresponds to TRBD1 (6 bases). Trimming took off 5 bases at V and 3 bases at J, with 22 bases between the two ends. CDR1 is SGHVS and CDR2 is FQNEAQ in the germline V gene. The CDR3 extends over 17 amino acids. CDR3 sequence: CASSKGRRGNWYTEAFF. CDR3 in DNA: TGTGCCAGCAGCAAGGGGCGCAGGGGTAATTGGTACACTGAAGCTTTCTTT.

The J gene is TRBJ2-5, the V gene TRBV18, with D unclear. Between the trimmed V and J ends, which lost 2 bases and 2 bases, there was a span of 6 bases. Per germline, CDR1 KGHSH and CDR2 LQKENI. The CDR3 totals 13 residues. The DNA for the CDR3 is TGTGCCAGCTCACCAGCCCAGCAAGAGACCCAGTACTTC. This encodes CASSPAQQETQYF.

This sequence joins TRBV30 and TRBJ2-7; TRBD2 matches at 9 bases. Losses at the gene ends were 0 bases for V and 13 bases for J; bases not matched to a gene: 10. Germline loops: CDR1 GTSNPN, CDR2 SVGIG (reference sequence). CDR3 size: 13 residues. The CDR3 reads CAWSVLAGVAIYF. The CDR3 coding sequence is TGTGCCTGGAGTGTATTAGCGGGGGTAGCAATCTACTTC.

V usage is TRBV2 and J usage is TRBJ1-6; 10 nucleotides agree with TRBD1. Germline loops: CDR1 SNHLY, CDR2 FYNNEI. V lost 2 bases and J lost 8; bases outside the gene matches: 12. This CDR3 comprises 18 residues. CDR3 sequence (DNA): TGTGCCAGCAGTGAATATGGGACAGGGGAGAAAGGCGATTCACCCCTCCACTTT. This translates into CASSEYGTGEKGDSPLHF.

This rearrangement joins TRBV15 to TRBJ1-5, with no clear D. The CDR3 contains 15 residues. Germline CDR1 LNHNV, CDR2 YYDKDF (reference sequence). V gave up 0 bases and J gave up 5 bases, with 11 bases separating them. This chain's CDR3 is CATSRDKTAYQPQHF. CDR3 nucleotides: TGTGCCACCAGCAGAGATAAAACAGCCTATCAGCCCCAGCATTTT.

The J gene is TRBJ1-3, the V gene TRBV2; D uncertain. The CDR3 loop spans 14 amino acids. CDR1 SNHLY and CDR2 FYNNEI come from the germline V gene. V lost 6 bases to trimming and J lost 0 bases, with 9 bases between them. The CDR3 region has the DNA TGTGCCAGCAGGGCGGCGAGCTCTGGAAACACCATATATTTT. It specifies CASRAASSGNTIYF.

The chain couples TRBV2 to TRBJ2-1; 11 bases are a match to TRBD2. CDR1 and CDR2 from the germline V gene are SNHLY and FYNNEI. This CDR3 contains 16 residues. With V trimmed by 4 bases and J by 6 bases, 8 bases remained unmatched. CDR3 DNA: TGTGCCAGCAGTGCAAAGACTAGCGGGGCGACCAATGAGCAGTTCTTC. Amino acids: CASSAKTSGATNEQFF.

The V gene is TRBV10-3, the J gene TRBJ1-1; possible D gene TRBD1, 5 bases. The V end was cut by 4 bases, the J end by 4 bases, with 7 bases between. The CDR3 extends over 12 amino acids. Germline loops: CDR1 ENHRY, CDR2 SYGVKD. The CDR3, as DNA: TGTGCCATCAGTGCCGGGGGCACTGAAGCTTTCTTT. Protein sequence: CAISAGGTEAFF.

V gene TRBV20-1 combines with J gene TRBJ2-1; TRBD1 is a possible D gene (6 bases). CDR1 is DFQATT, CDR2 SNEGSKA, per germline (reference sequence). V lost 3 bases, J lost 2 bases, and 14 bases lay in between. This CDR3 spans 15 amino acids. As DNA, the CDR3 is TGCAGTGCTAGTTACAGGGAACTCCCCTACAATGAGCAGTTCTTC. Translation: CSASYRELPYNEQFF.

This clone was seen more than once but under ten times. The rearrangement uses TRBV19 and TRBJ2-7; 12 nucleotides align to TRBD2. Germline values: CDR1 LNHDA, CDR2 SQIVND (reference sequence). V lost 2 bases, J lost 4 bases, and 3 bases stayed unmatched. The CDR3 is 15 residues long. Written as DNA, the CDR3 is TGTGCCAGTAGTATACGGCTAGCGGGGGGGTACGAGCAGTACTTC. Protein: CASSIRLAGGYEQYF.

Written as DNA, the CDR3 is TGCGCCAGCAGCCCTCTCCCGGGACAGGGCCATAATTCACCCCTCCACTTT. Protein sequence: CASSPLPGQGHNSPLHF. This chain uses TRBV4-1 with TRBJ1-6; 9 bases are shared with TRBD1. The V and J ends lost 4 bases and 5 bases, in that order; junction bases with no gene match: 9. Germline values: CDR1 MGHRA, CDR2 YSYEKL. This CDR3 has 17 amino acids.

V usage is TRBV5-1 and J usage is TRBJ1-2; D gene unclear. This CDR3 comprises 14 residues. Between the trimmed V and J ends, which lost 0 bases and 8 bases, there was a span of 14 bases. Germline V gene data show CDR1 as SGHRS and CDR2 as YFSETQ. CDR3 region: CASSLGQTIWGYTF. CDR3 sequence (DNA): TGCGCCAGCAGCTTGGGTCAGACTATCTGGGGCTACACCTTC.

The chain links TRBV7-8 to TRBJ2-1, with TRBD1 matching 7 bases. The germline V gene has CDR1 SGHVS and CDR2 FQNEAQ. CDR3 size: 12 residues. J was trimmed by 16 bases and V by 5 bases; bases with no gene match: 11. CDR3 DNA sequence: TGTGCCAGCAGCCGCACGCGGACAGGAAAATTCTTC. The encoded protein is CASSRTRTGKFF.

The rearrangement links TRBV7-3 to TRBJ2-1; tentatively, D is TRBD2 (5 bases). V gave up 2 bases and J gave up 9 bases, with 8 bases separating them. CDR1 SGHTA and CDR2 FQGTGA come from the germline V gene. The CDR3 extends over 12 amino acids. CDR3 residues: CASSLEGVEQFF. The CDR3 region has the DNA TGTGCCAGCAGCTTAGAGGGCGTTGAGCAGTTCTTC.

The V gene is TRBV6-1, the J gene TRBJ1-6; D remains ambiguous. Trimming took off 2 bases at V and 9 bases at J, with 14 bases between the two ends. The CDR3 extends over 15 amino acids. Germline V gene sequence: CDR1 MNHNS, CDR2 SASEGT. DNA of the CDR3: TGTGCCAGCAGTGAACGGGCAGGAGGAATTTCACCCCTCCACTTT. As protein: CASSERAGGISPLHF.